These T cell receptor beta chains were read from a single sample in a study of blood T cell repertoires in COVID-19. The protocol was immunoSEQ multiplex PCR, while the TCRdb copy is restricted to in-frame clones and leaves out a portion. The table has some 260,000 clones, roughly 83% seen once. Material: peripheral blood. The receptor source for this set is a man at least 80 years old with acute or convalescent COVID-19. Both conserved end residues are part of each CDR3. D genes are given only for firm matches. Not every row has a clone size; where given, it reads once, few, many or a size class.

j_gene: TRBJ1-2; len: 14; d_gene: -; v_gene: TRBV5-1; abundance: -; CDR3nt: TGCGCCAGCAGCCCTGAACAGGGATTCTATGGCTACACCTTC; CDR3aa: CASSPEQGFYGYTF
j_gene: TRBJ2-7; len: 15; d_gene: TRBD2; v_gene: TRBV4-1; abundance: -; CDR3nt: TGCGCCAGCAGCCCCGCCGCGGGGGTTGGATACGAGCAGTACTTC; CDR3aa: CASSPAAGVGYEQYF
j_gene: TRBJ2-3; len: 17; d_gene: -; v_gene: TRBV6-2/TRBV6-3; abundance: -; CDR3nt: TGTGCCAGCAGCTCCCTAACGAAGGGGCTCGGCACAGATACGCAGTATTTT; CDR3aa: CASSSLTKGLGTDTQYF
j_gene: TRBJ2-6; len: 16; d_gene: -; v_gene: TRBV6-5; abundance: -; CDR3nt: TGTGCCAGCAGTTACTCTAGGAGCACTGGGGCCAACGTCCTGACTTTC; CDR3aa: CASSYSRSTGANVLTF
j_gene: TRBJ1-2; len: 18; d_gene: -; v_gene: TRBV5-5; abundance: -; CDR3nt: TGTGCCAGCAGCGGCCGGTTACAGGGTATGGGGCCTAACTATGGCTACACCTTC; CDR3aa: CASSGRLQGMGPNYGYTF
j_gene: TRBJ2-7; len: 15; d_gene: TRBD1; v_gene: TRBV7-8; abundance: -; CDR3nt: TGTGCCAGCAGCTTAGCTGGGACAGGGGGCCGCGAGCAGTACTTC; CDR3aa: CASSLAGTGGREQYF
j_gene: TRBJ1-4; len: 17; d_gene: -; v_gene: TRBV27; abundance: -; CDR3nt: TGTGCCAGCAGTTTCCCCACAGGTTTTTGGTGGTGGGAAAAACTGTTTTTT; CDR3aa: CASSFPTGFWWWEKLFF
j_gene: TRBJ2-1; len: 16; d_gene: TRBD2; v_gene: TRBV5-1; abundance: -; CDR3nt: TGCGCCAGCAGTCGATTAGCGGGGGCCTCCTACAATGAGCAGTTCTTC; CDR3aa: CASSRLAGASYNEQFF
j_gene: TRBJ1-5; len: 19; d_gene: -; v_gene: TRBV5-1; abundance: once; CDR3nt: TGCGCCAGCAGCTTGGAACCACAGGCCCCCACGACGGGCAATCAGCCCCAGCATTTT; CDR3aa: CASSLEPQAPTTGNQPQHF
j_gene: TRBJ1-2; len: 15; d_gene: TRBD1; v_gene: TRBV4-1; abundance: -; CDR3nt: TGCGCCAGCAGCCAGCTGGACAGGGGACGGGAAGGCTACACCTTC; CDR3aa: CASSQLDRGREGYTF
j_gene: TRBJ2-7; len: 15; d_gene: TRBD2; v_gene: TRBV4-1; abundance: -; CDR3nt: TGCGCCAGCAGCCAAGGGCGGGAGGGCCCCTACGAGCAGTACTTC; CDR3aa: CASSQGREGPYEQYF
j_gene: TRBJ1-2; len: 13; d_gene: -; v_gene: TRBV28; abundance: -; CDR3nt: TGTGCCAGCAGTTTCCAGCGGAACTATGGCTACACCTTC; CDR3aa: CASSFQRNYGYTF
j_gene: TRBJ1-1; len: 16; d_gene: -; v_gene: TRBV5-1; abundance: -; CDR3nt: TGCGCCAGACTGTCCGGGGACAACCTACTGAACACTGAAGCTTTCTTT; CDR3aa: CARLSGDNLLNTEAFF
j_gene: TRBJ1-1; len: 14; d_gene: -; v_gene: TRBV5-1; abundance: few; CDR3nt: TGCGCCAGCAGCTTGGGGGGGCCGAGCGGTGAAGCTTTCTTT; CDR3aa: CASSLGGPSGEAFF
j_gene: TRBJ2-1; len: 15; d_gene: -; v_gene: TRBV2; abundance: -; CDR3nt: TGTGCCAGCAGACATTCCTACAGGGTAGGCAATGAGCAGTTCTTC; CDR3aa: CASRHSYRVGNEQFF
j_gene: TRBJ1-1; len: 16; d_gene: TRBD1; v_gene: TRBV9; abundance: -; CDR3nt: TGTGCCAGCAGCAAGGGAAGGAGGGGGCGAAACACTGAAGCTTTCTTT; CDR3aa: CASSKGRRGRNTEAFF
j_gene: TRBJ1-1; len: 15; d_gene: -; v_gene: TRBV28; abundance: once; CDR3nt: TGTGCCAGCATCGATAGACAGCCCTGGGGCACTGAAGCTTTCTTT; CDR3aa: CASIDRQPWGTEAFF
j_gene: TRBJ2-3; len: 17; d_gene: TRBD2; v_gene: TRBV24-1; abundance: -; CDR3nt: TGTGCCACCAGCACTTCACAATTAGCGGGGGAGGGAGATACGCAGTATTTT; CDR3aa: CATSTSQLAGEGDTQYF
j_gene: TRBJ1-3; len: 14; d_gene: TRBD1; v_gene: TRBV7-2; abundance: -; CDR3nt: TGTGCCAGCAGCCCACAGGGGGCTGGAAACACCATATATTTT; CDR3aa: CASSPQGAGNTIYF
j_gene: TRBJ1-3; len: 15; d_gene: -; v_gene: TRBV11-3; abundance: -; CDR3nt: TGTGCCAGCAGCCAACGGACAGCCTCTGGAAACACCATATATTTT; CDR3aa: CASSQRTASGNTIYF
j_gene: TRBJ1-1; len: 15; d_gene: TRBD1; v_gene: TRBV5-1; abundance: -; CDR3nt: TGCGCCAGCAGTGCGACTGGACAGGGAGGCACTGAAGCTTTCTTT; CDR3aa: CASSATGQGGTEAFF
j_gene: TRBJ1-6; len: 16; d_gene: -; v_gene: TRBV2; abundance: -; CDR3nt: TGTGCCAGCAGTACCCGTCCACAGGAGCTAAATTCACCCCTCCACTTT; CDR3aa: CASSTRPQELNSPLHF
j_gene: TRBJ1-3; len: 17; d_gene: -; v_gene: TRBV1; abundance: -; CDR3nt: TGCACCAGCAGCCACTTTCAGACACTCGGATGTGGAAACACCATATATTTT; CDR3aa: CTSSHFQTLGCGNTIYF
j_gene: TRBJ1-2; len: 14; d_gene: -; v_gene: TRBV19; abundance: -; CDR3nt: TGTGCCAGTAGCAGATACAAGGGGGACTATGGCTACACCTTC; CDR3aa: CASSRYKGDYGYTF
j_gene: TRBJ1-1; len: 15; d_gene: -; v_gene: TRBV9; abundance: -; CDR3nt: TGTGCCAGCAGCGTAGGCGGGCCTGGCAACACTGAAGCTTTCTTT; CDR3aa: CASSVGGPGNTEAFF
j_gene: TRBJ2-7; len: 15; d_gene: -; v_gene: TRBV6-6; abundance: -; CDR3nt: TGTGCCAGCAGTCCCCTAGCGACAGGGAAGTACGAGCAGTACTTC; CDR3aa: CASSPLATGKYEQYF
j_gene: TRBJ2-3; len: 17; d_gene: TRBD2; v_gene: TRBV13; abundance: -; CDR3nt: TGTGCCAGCAGCTACCTTCTGGGGACTAGTTGGACAGATACGCAGTATTTT; CDR3aa: CASSYLLGTSWTDTQYF
j_gene: TRBJ1-1; len: 14; d_gene: TRBD1; v_gene: TRBV19; abundance: -; CDR3nt: TGTGCCAGTAGACTCGACAGGGCGGTCACTGAAGCTTTCTTT; CDR3aa: CASRLDRAVTEAFF
j_gene: TRBJ1-2; len: 14; d_gene: -; v_gene: TRBV5-4; abundance: -; CDR3nt: TGTGCCAGCAGACAGGGTTGGGAGAACTATGGCTACACCTTC; CDR3aa: CASRQGWENYGYTF
j_gene: TRBJ2-1; len: 16; d_gene: TRBD2; v_gene: TRBV6-2/TRBV6-3; abundance: -; CDR3nt: TGTGCCAGCAGTTACCGCACTAGCGGGCGCTACAATGAGCAGTTCTTC; CDR3aa: CASSYRTSGRYNEQFF
j_gene: TRBJ1-1; len: 14; d_gene: -; v_gene: TRBV28; abundance: -; CDR3nt: TGTGCCAGCAGTTTAGGGGCAATGAACACTGAAGCTTTCTTT; CDR3aa: CASSLGAMNTEAFF